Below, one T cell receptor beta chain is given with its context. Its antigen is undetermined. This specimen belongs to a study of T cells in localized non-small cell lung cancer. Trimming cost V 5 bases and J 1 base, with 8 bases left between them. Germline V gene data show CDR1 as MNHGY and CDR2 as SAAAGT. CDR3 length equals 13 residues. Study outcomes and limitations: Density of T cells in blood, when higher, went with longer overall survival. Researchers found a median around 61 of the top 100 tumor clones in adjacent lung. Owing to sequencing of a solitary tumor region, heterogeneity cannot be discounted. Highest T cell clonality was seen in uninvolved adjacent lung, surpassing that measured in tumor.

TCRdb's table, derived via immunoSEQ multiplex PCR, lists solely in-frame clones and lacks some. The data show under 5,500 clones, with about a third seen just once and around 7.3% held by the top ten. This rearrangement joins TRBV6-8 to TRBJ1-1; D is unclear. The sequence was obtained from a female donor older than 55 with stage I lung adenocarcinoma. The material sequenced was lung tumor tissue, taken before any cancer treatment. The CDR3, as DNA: TGTGCCAGCAGTAAAGAGGAGAACACTGAAGCTTTCTTT. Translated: CASSKEENTEAFF.